This is a list of T cell receptor beta chains from one sample in a study of graft-versus-host responses after intestinal transplantation. Some clones are missing from TCRdb's copy, which holds only in-frame ones; the method was immunoSEQ multiplex PCR. Altogether about 97,000 clones are present, about 93% being singletons, with the ten largest covering around 15%. The material sequenced was PBMCs, taken approximately 470 days after intestinal transplant. The receptors were sampled from a human patient who received an intestinal transplant, so some T cells may come from the graft donor. CDR3s include the opening cysteine and the closing phenylalanine or tryptophan. Each record gives: CDR3 protein, CDR3 DNA, V gene, D gene, clone size, J gene. A D gene is named only where the DNA matches it firmly. Part of the rows lack a size; the others show once, few, many or a class for expanded clones.

CDR3aa: CASCPGAGGPRHDNEQFF; CDR3nt: TGTGCCAGCTGCCCGGGGGCGGGGGGCCCCCGTCATGACAATGAGCAGTTCTTC; v_gene: TRBV7-6; d_gene: TRBD2; abundance: NA; j_gene: TRBJ2-1
CDR3aa: CASSELSEQYF; CDR3nt: TGTGCCAGCAGTGAACTCTCCGAGCAGTACTTC; v_gene: TRBV25-1; d_gene: NA; abundance: NA; j_gene: TRBJ2-7
CDR3aa: CASSLPQGVEYF; CDR3nt: TGCGCCAGCAGCTTGCCTCAGGGTGTAGAGTACTTC; v_gene: TRBV5-1; d_gene: NA; abundance: NA; j_gene: TRBJ2-7
CDR3aa: CASSEGGNQPQHF; CDR3nt: TGTGCCAGCAGTGAGGGGGGCAATCAGCCCCAGCATTTT; v_gene: TRBV2; d_gene: NA; abundance: NA; j_gene: TRBJ1-5
CDR3aa: CASSFAGRGTEAFF; CDR3nt: TGTGCCAGCAGCTTCGCCGGGCGGGGCACTGAAGCTTTCTTT; v_gene: TRBV7-9; d_gene: NA; abundance: NA; j_gene: TRBJ1-1
CDR3aa: CASRRSGLATGELFF; CDR3nt: TGTGCCAGCAGGCGGTCAGGGCTCGCCACCGGGGAGCTGTTTTTT; v_gene: TRBV6-5; d_gene: NA; abundance: few; j_gene: TRBJ2-2
CDR3aa: CASSVARGTYNEQFF; CDR3nt: TGTGCCAGCAGCGTAGCCAGGGGAACCTACAATGAGCAGTTCTTC; v_gene: TRBV9; d_gene: NA; abundance: NA; j_gene: TRBJ2-1
CDR3aa: CASSLRGAAVETQYF; CDR3nt: TGTGCCAGCAGTTTAAGGGGGGCGGCTGTAGAGACCCAGTACTTC; v_gene: TRBV27; d_gene: NA; abundance: NA; j_gene: TRBJ2-5
CDR3aa: CASSFDRGTEAFF; CDR3nt: TGTGCCAGCAGCTTCGACCGGGGAACTGAAGCTTTCTTT; v_gene: TRBV6-4; d_gene: NA; abundance: NA; j_gene: TRBJ1-1
CDR3aa: CASSDLTGNPYNEQFF; CDR3nt: TGCGCCAGCAGTGACTTGACGGGGAACCCCTACAATGAGCAGTTCTTC; v_gene: TRBV10-2; d_gene: NA; abundance: NA; j_gene: TRBJ2-1
CDR3aa: CASSPGLATRPGAYEQYF; CDR3nt: TGCGCCAGCAGCCCGGGACTAGCGACCCGGCCGGGGGCCTACGAGCAGTACTTC; v_gene: TRBV5-1; d_gene: TRBD2; abundance: NA; j_gene: TRBJ2-7
CDR3aa: CASSPRGAGSGANVLTF; CDR3nt: TGTGCCAGCTCACCACGAGGGGCCGGCTCTGGGGCCAACGTCCTGACTTTC; v_gene: TRBV18; d_gene: NA; abundance: once; j_gene: TRBJ2-6
CDR3aa: CASSYSSTSGGHEQYF; CDR3nt: TGTGCCAGCAGTTACTCCTCGACTAGCGGGGGCCACGAGCAGTACTTC; v_gene: TRBV6-5; d_gene: TRBD2; abundance: once; j_gene: TRBJ2-7
CDR3aa: CASGLVVSYSYEQYF; CDR3nt: TGTGCTAGTGGTTTGGTAGTGTCCTATTCCTACGAGCAGTACTTC; v_gene: TRBV12-5; d_gene: NA; abundance: NA; j_gene: TRBJ2-7
CDR3aa: CASSPPGAAQYF; CDR3nt: TGTGCCAGCAGCCCCCCAGGGGCGGCCCAGTACTTC; v_gene: TRBV7-2; d_gene: NA; abundance: once; j_gene: TRBJ2-5
CDR3aa: CATFWGPEAFF; CDR3nt: TGTGCCACCTTTTGGGGGCCTGAAGCTTTCTTT; v_gene: TRBV27; d_gene: NA; abundance: NA; j_gene: TRBJ1-1
CDR3aa: CASSLGAGPGELFF; CDR3nt: TGTGCTAGCAGCTTAGGAGCGGGTCCCGGGGAGCTGTTTTTT; v_gene: TRBV7-7; d_gene: NA; abundance: once; j_gene: TRBJ2-2
CDR3aa: CATALAGRPSRAQYF; CDR3nt: TGTGCCACCGCGCTAGCGGGGAGGCCCTCTAGGGCCCAGTACTTC; v_gene: TRBV9; d_gene: TRBD2; abundance: NA; j_gene: TRBJ2-5
CDR3aa: CASSGAGGTSTDTQYF; CDR3nt: TGTGCCAGCAGCGGTGCGGGGGGGACTAGCACAGATACGCAGTATTTT; v_gene: TRBV9; d_gene: TRBD2; abundance: NA; j_gene: TRBJ2-3
CDR3aa: CASSDSGTGSGYTF; CDR3nt: TGTGCCAGCAGTGACTCCGGGACAGGGAGTGGCTACACCTTC; v_gene: TRBV6-4; d_gene: TRBD1; abundance: NA; j_gene: TRBJ1-2
CDR3aa: CASSTGTHFSAQDTQYF; CDR3nt: TGTGCCAGCAGCACAGGGACCCATTTCTCGGCGCAAGATACGCAGTATTTT; v_gene: TRBV5-6; d_gene: NA; abundance: NA; j_gene: TRBJ2-3
CDR3aa: CASTLRQGPANTGELFF; CDR3nt: TGTGCCAGTACCCTCCGACAGGGGCCGGCGAACACCGGGGAGCTGTTTTTT; v_gene: TRBV19; d_gene: TRBD1; abundance: NA; j_gene: TRBJ2-2
CDR3aa: CASSLSSHEAFF; CDR3nt: TGTGCCAGCAGCTTATCGAGCCATGAAGCTTTCTTT; v_gene: TRBV7-9; d_gene: NA; abundance: NA; j_gene: TRBJ1-1
CDR3aa: CASSGQENTEAFF; CDR3nt: TGTGCCAGCAGCGGGCAGGAGAACACTGAAGCTTTCTTT; v_gene: TRBV2; d_gene: NA; abundance: NA; j_gene: TRBJ1-1
CDR3aa: CASTSRSGGFTGELFF; CDR3nt: TGTGCCAGTACCTCCAGGAGCGGGGGGTTTACCGGGGAGCTGTTTTTT; v_gene: TRBV19; d_gene: TRBD2; abundance: NA; j_gene: TRBJ2-2
CDR3aa: CASSVSDTDEQYF; CDR3nt: TGTGCCAGCAGCGTAAGTGATACCGACGAGCAGTACTTC; v_gene: TRBV9; d_gene: NA; abundance: once; j_gene: TRBJ2-7
CDR3aa: CASSLGGGHSYEQYF; CDR3nt: TGTGCCAGCAGCTTAGGCGGGGGACACTCCTACGAGCAGTACTTC; v_gene: TRBV7-8; d_gene: NA; abundance: NA; j_gene: TRBJ2-7
CDR3aa: CASSLKKPGLGGDNSPLHF; CDR3nt: TGCGCCAGCAGCTTGAAAAAACCGGGCCTCGGGGGTGATAATTCACCCCTCCACTTT; v_gene: TRBV5-1; d_gene: NA; abundance: NA; j_gene: TRBJ1-6
CDR3aa: CASSRGASGGPGTFF; CDR3nt: TGTGCCAGCAGCCGGGGGGCTAGCGGGGGGCCGGGGACGTTCTTC; v_gene: TRBV5-8; d_gene: TRBD2; abundance: NA; j_gene: TRBJ2-1
CDR3aa: CASRMWNTEAFF; CDR3nt: TGTGCCAGCAGGATGTGGAACACTGAAGCTTTCTTT; v_gene: TRBV6-5; d_gene: NA; abundance: NA; j_gene: TRBJ1-1
CDR3aa: CASSDTRLGQGIYNEQFF; CDR3nt: TGTGCCAGCAGCGATACGAGGTTGGGACAGGGGATCTACAATGAGCAGTTCTTC; v_gene: TRBV7-9; d_gene: TRBD1; abundance: NA; j_gene: TRBJ2-1
CDR3aa: CASSAKSGELFF; CDR3nt: TGTGCCAGCAGCGCTAAATCCGGGGAGCTGTTTTTT; v_gene: TRBV9; d_gene: NA; abundance: NA; j_gene: TRBJ2-2
CDR3aa: CASRVAGGPTDTQYF; CDR3nt: TGCGCCAGCAGAGTAGCGGGGGGACCCACAGATACGCAGTATTTT; v_gene: TRBV5-1; d_gene: TRBD2; abundance: once; j_gene: TRBJ2-3
CDR3aa: CASSFATSGHEQYF; CDR3nt: TGTGCCAGCAGCTTCGCGACTAGCGGCCACGAGCAGTACTTC; v_gene: TRBV13; d_gene: TRBD2; abundance: NA; j_gene: TRBJ2-7
CDR3aa: CASCSSWDSNEQFF; CDR3nt: TGTGCCAGCTGTAGCTCGTGGGACAGCAATGAGCAGTTCTTC; v_gene: TRBV6-5; d_gene: TRBD1; abundance: NA; j_gene: TRBJ2-1
CDR3aa: CASSLIRSNLGQGNNEQFF; CDR3nt: TGTGCCAGCAGCTTAATACGGTCGAACCTGGGTCAAGGGAACAATGAGCAGTTCTTC; v_gene: TRBV11-3; d_gene: NA; abundance: NA; j_gene: TRBJ2-1
CDR3aa: CADAIGGVVETQYF; CDR3nt: TGTGCCGATGCTATCGGGGGGGTGGTGGAGACCCAGTACTTC; v_gene: TRBV5-6; d_gene: TRBD2; abundance: NA; j_gene: TRBJ2-5
CDR3aa: CASSPGGERYGYTF; CDR3nt: TGCGCCAGCAGCCCAGGGGGGGAGCGTTATGGCTACACCTTC; v_gene: TRBV10-1; d_gene: TRBD1; abundance: NA; j_gene: TRBJ1-2
CDR3aa: CASTRTGPYEQYF; CDR3nt: TGTGCCAGCACTAGGACAGGCCCCTACGAGCAGTACTTC; v_gene: TRBV6-1; d_gene: TRBD1; abundance: NA; j_gene: TRBJ2-7
CDR3aa: CASSARGTRMGEQYF; CDR3nt: TGTGCCAGCAGTGCAAGGGGGACTAGAATGGGCGAGCAGTACTTC; v_gene: TRBV25-1; d_gene: TRBD2; abundance: NA; j_gene: TRBJ2-7
CDR3aa: CASSGRGRTDTQYF; CDR3nt: TGTGCCAGCAGCGGGAGGGGGCGGACAGATACGCAGTATTTT; v_gene: TRBV9; d_gene: NA; abundance: NA; j_gene: TRBJ2-3
CDR3aa: CASSLGLAETQYF; CDR3nt: TGCGCCAGCAGCTTGGGACTAGCGGAGACCCAGTACTTC; v_gene: TRBV5-1; d_gene: TRBD2; abundance: NA; j_gene: TRBJ2-5
CDR3aa: CASSIWDTQYF; CDR3nt: TGTGCCAGTAGTATCTGGGATACGCAGTATTTT; v_gene: TRBV19; d_gene: NA; abundance: NA; j_gene: TRBJ2-3
CDR3aa: CASSVGGDWNEQFF; CDR3nt: TGTGCCAGTAGCGTCGGGGGCGACTGGAATGAGCAGTTCTTC; v_gene: TRBV19; d_gene: NA; abundance: NA; j_gene: TRBJ2-1
CDR3aa: CASSAWTGGNGYTF; CDR3nt: TGTGCCAGCAGCGCCTGGACAGGGGGCAATGGCTACACCTTC; v_gene: TRBV9; d_gene: TRBD1; abundance: NA; j_gene: TRBJ1-2
CDR3aa: CASSLGPGREQPQHF; CDR3nt: TGTGCCAGCAGCTTAGGGCCGGGAAGGGAACAGCCCCAGCATTTT; v_gene: TRBV7-6; d_gene: NA; abundance: NA; j_gene: TRBJ1-5
CDR3aa: CASSQVGYSNQPQHF; CDR3nt: TGTGCCAGCAGCCAGGTGGGTTATAGCAATCAGCCCCAGCATTTT; v_gene: TRBV6-5; d_gene: NA; abundance: NA; j_gene: TRBJ1-5
CDR3aa: CASSLVVGQSTDTQYF; CDR3nt: TGTGCCAGCAGCTTAGTCGTAGGACAGTCCACAGATACGCAGTATTTT; v_gene: TRBV7-2; d_gene: NA; abundance: NA; j_gene: TRBJ2-3
CDR3aa: CASSLFLSGEQYF; CDR3nt: TGTGCCAGCAGCTTATTTCTCTCGGGCGAGCAGTACTTC; v_gene: TRBV7-3; d_gene: NA; abundance: NA; j_gene: TRBJ2-7
CDR3aa: CASQGRVEAFF; CDR3nt: TGTGCCAGCCAGGGTAGGGTTGAAGCTTTCTTT; v_gene: TRBV6-1; d_gene: NA; abundance: once; j_gene: TRBJ1-1
CDR3aa: CASSDQQPTAVTNTEAFF; CDR3nt: TGCGCCAGCAGCGACCAACAGCCTACAGCAGTAACCAACACTGAAGCTTTCTTT; v_gene: TRBV5-1; d_gene: NA; abundance: NA; j_gene: TRBJ1-1
CDR3aa: CASSSARTDTDTQYF; CDR3nt: TGTGCCAGCAGCTCTGCCCGGACAGACACAGATACGCAGTATTTT; v_gene: TRBV5-4; d_gene: NA; abundance: NA; j_gene: TRBJ2-3
CDR3aa: CASSLGLRNTIYF; CDR3nt: TGTGCCAGCAGCTTGGGACTAAGAAACACCATATATTTT; v_gene: TRBV7-6; d_gene: NA; abundance: NA; j_gene: TRBJ1-3